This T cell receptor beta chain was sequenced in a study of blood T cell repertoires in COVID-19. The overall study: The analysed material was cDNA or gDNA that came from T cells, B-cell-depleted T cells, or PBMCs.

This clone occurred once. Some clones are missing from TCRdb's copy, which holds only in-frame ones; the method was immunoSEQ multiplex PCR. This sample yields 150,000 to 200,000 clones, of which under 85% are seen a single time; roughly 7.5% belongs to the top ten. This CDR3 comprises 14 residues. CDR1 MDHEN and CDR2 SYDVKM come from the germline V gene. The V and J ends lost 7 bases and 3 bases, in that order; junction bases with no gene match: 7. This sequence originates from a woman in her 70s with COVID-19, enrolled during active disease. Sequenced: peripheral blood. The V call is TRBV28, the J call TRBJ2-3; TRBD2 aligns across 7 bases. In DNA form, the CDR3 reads TGTGCCAGCACTGTGGGAGGGATGACAGATACGCAGTATTTT. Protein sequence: CASTVGGMTDTQYF.